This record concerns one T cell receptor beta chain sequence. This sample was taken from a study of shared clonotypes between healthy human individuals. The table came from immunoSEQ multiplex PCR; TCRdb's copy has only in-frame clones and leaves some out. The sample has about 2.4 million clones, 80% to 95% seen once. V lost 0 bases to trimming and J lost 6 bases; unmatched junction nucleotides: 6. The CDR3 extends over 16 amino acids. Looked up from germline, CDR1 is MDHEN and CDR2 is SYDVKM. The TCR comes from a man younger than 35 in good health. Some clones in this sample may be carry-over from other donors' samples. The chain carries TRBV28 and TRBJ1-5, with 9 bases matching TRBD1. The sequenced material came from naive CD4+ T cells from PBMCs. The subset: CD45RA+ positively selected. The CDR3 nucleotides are TGTGCCAGCAGTTTATGGGGGACAGGGACCCCTCAGCCCCAGCATTTT. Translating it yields CASSLWGTGTPQPQHF.